These 5 T cell receptor beta chains were all obtained from the same sample, sequenced in a study of T cells in Graves' hyperthyroidism and ophthalmopathy. It was RNA transcripts that yielded the amplified TCR beta CDR3 regions. During a first-round RT-PCR of the TCR CDR3, the HTBI primer set was used. TCRdb re-analysed the multiplex PCR reads in MiXCR, keeping a single row per CDR3 protein. Here the sample spans roughly 500,000 distinct CDR3 sequences, approximately 14% being singletons. The sequencing sample was made of blood. These TCRs come from a woman under 40 with Graves' hyperthyroidism that later progressed to Graves' ophthalmopathy.

The CDR3 is CASSRQGFDEQYF. The CDR3 DNA reads as TGTGCCAGCAGTCGACAGGGTTTCGACGAGCAGTACTTC. V is TRBV3-1 and J is TRBJ2-7; TRBD1 agrees at 7 bases. The junction had 7 bases not matched to a gene; V was cut back by 6 bases and J by 5 bases. Germline CDR1 LGHDT, CDR2 YNNKEL (reference sequence). The CDR3 loop spans 13 amino acids.

About this clonotype itself: A much larger clone differs from this one at a single base, so this may be a read error. V gene TRBV7-2 combines with J gene TRBJ2-7; the D gene is possibly TRBD2 (6 bases). Germline V lookup: CDR1 SGHTA, CDR2 FQGNSA. There are 16 residues in the CDR3. The CDR3 coding sequence is TGTGCCAGCAGCTTAGAGTTTGGGACTGTCTCCTACGAGCAGTGCTTC. Translation gives CASSLEFGTVSYEQCF. Based on the CDR3 plus reference TRBV7-2 and TRBJ2-7, the full variable domain is GAGVSQSPSNKVTEKGKDVELRCDPISGHTALYWYRQSLGQGLEFLIYFQGNSAPDKSGLPSDRFSAERTGGSVSTLTIQRTQQEDSAVYLCASSLEFGTVSYEQCFGPGTRLTVT.

As concerns this clonotype: A much larger clone differs by one base, so this may be a read error. Written as DNA, the CDR3 is TGTGCCAGCAGCTCCTTCCACGGGACTAGCGCGAGTGCCTACGAGCGGTACTTC. Protein product: CASSSFHGTSASAYERYF. V and J are TRBV11-3 and TRBJ2-7; TRBD2 matches at 10 bases. The CDR3 runs 18 residues. Germline CDR1 SGHNT, CDR2 YENEEA.

In its sample, this clonotype was seen a few times. The chain joins TRBV30 to TRBJ1-4, with unresolved D. CDR3 size: 17 residues. Germline CDR1 is GTSNPN and CDR2 is SVGIG (reference sequence). The V end was cut by 1 base, the J end by 0 bases, with 15 bases between. The CDR3: CAWSGAGNGATNEKLFF. CDR3 DNA: TGTGCCTGGAGTGGGGCTGGGAATGGGGCAACTAATGAAAAACTGTTTTTT.

The CDR3 here is CASSTPGNTDTQYF. The CDR3 DNA reads as TGTGCCAGTAGTACCCCAGGCAACACAGATACGCAGTATTTT. The chain has TRBV19 and TRBJ2-3; D unclear. Germline CDR1 LNHDA, CDR2 SQIVND (reference sequence). Between the trimmed V and J ends, which lost 4 bases and 2 bases, there was a span of 10 bases. This CDR3 region has 14 residues.